The subject of this entry is one T cell receptor (beta chain). With V trimmed by 3 bases and J by 6 bases, 5 bases remained unmatched. The CDR3 is made up of 16 amino acids. Per the germline V gene, CDR1 is LNHDA and CDR2 is SQIVND (reference sequence). The data derive from a study of blood T cell repertoires in COVID-19. Using immunoSEQ multiplex PCR, the repertoire was profiled, and TCRdb retains in-frame clones only, with some absent. The profile covers about 410,000 clones, with nearly 90% appearing a single time and around 1.7% taken by the ten largest. Material: PBMCs or T cells enriched from blood (not recorded which). This TCR was recovered from a woman aged 25-40 years who had recovered from COVID-19. The rearrangement links TRBV19 to TRBJ2-2; the match to TRBD2 covers 12 bases. The CDR3 reads CASSILAGGPPGELFF. The CDR3 DNA follows: TGTGCCAGTAGTATCCTAGCGGGGGGGCCTCCCGGGGAGCTGTTTTTT.